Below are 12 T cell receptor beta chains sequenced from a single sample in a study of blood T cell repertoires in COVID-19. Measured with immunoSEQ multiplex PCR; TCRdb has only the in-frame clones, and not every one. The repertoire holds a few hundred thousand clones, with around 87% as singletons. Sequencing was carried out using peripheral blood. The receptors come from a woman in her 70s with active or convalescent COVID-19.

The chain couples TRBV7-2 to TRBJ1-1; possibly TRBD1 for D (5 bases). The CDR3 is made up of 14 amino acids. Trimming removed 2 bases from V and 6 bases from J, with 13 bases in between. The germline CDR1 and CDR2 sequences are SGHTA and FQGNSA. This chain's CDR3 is CASSLSAGVAEAFF. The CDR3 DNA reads TGTGCCAGCAGCTTAAGCGCGGGGGTGGCTGAAGCTTTCTTT.

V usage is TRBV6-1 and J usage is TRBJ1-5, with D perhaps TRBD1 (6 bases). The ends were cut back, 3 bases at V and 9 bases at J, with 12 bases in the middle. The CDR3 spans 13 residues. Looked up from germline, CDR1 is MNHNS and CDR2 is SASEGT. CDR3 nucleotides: TGTGCCAGCAGTGAGACAGGTCGCTTGCCCCAGCATTTT. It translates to CASSETGRLPQHF.

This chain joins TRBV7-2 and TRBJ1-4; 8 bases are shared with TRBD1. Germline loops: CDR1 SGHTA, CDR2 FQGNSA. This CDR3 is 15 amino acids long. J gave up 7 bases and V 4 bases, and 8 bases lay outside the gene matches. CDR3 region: CASSSSQGGFEKLFF. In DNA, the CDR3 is TGTGCCAGCAGCTCGTCACAGGGGGGCTTTGAAAAACTGTTTTTT.

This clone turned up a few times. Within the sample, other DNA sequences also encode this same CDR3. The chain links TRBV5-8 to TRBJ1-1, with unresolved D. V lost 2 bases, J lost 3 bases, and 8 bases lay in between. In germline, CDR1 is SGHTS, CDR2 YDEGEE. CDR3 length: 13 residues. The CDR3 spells CASSFSQDTEAFF. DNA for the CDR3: TGTGCCAGCAGCTTTAGTCAAGACACTGAAGCTTTCTTT.

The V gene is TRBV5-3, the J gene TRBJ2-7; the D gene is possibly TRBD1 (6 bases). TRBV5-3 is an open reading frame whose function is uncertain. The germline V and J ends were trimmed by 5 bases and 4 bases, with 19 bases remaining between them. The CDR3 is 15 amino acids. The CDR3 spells CARRSTGTTIYEQYF. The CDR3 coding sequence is TGTGCCAGAAGGTCGACCGGGACAACTATATACGAGCAGTACTTC.

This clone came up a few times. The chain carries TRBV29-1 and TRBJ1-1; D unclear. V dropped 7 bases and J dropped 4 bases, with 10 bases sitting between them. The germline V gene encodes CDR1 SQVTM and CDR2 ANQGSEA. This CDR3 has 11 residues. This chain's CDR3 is CSADPGTEAFF. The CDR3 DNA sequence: TGCAGCGCTGACCCGGGCACTGAAGCTTTCTTT.

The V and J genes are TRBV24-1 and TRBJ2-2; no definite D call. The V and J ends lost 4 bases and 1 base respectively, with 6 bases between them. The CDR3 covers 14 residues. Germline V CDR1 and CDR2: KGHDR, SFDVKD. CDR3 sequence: CATSDFLNTGELFF. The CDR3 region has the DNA TGTGCCACCAGTGACTTCCTGAACACCGGGGAGCTGTTTTTT.

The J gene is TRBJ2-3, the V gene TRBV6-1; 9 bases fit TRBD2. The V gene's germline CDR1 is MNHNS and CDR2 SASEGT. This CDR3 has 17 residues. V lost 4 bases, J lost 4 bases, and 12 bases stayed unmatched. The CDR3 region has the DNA TGTGCCAGCAGTGGTTCTTTAGCGGGGGCACGGGCAGATACGCAGTATTTT. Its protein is CASSGSLAGARADTQYF.

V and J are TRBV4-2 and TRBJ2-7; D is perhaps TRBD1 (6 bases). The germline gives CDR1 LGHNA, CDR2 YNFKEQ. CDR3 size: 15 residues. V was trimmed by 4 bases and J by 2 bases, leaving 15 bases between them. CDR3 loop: CASSRGRTDTYEQYF. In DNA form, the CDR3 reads TGTGCCAGCAGCCGGGGTAGGACAGATACCTACGAGCAGTACTTC.

The CDR3 bases are TGTGCCAGCAGCCGAGGACTAGCTTACGGAGATACGCAGTATTTT. Protein sequence: CASSRGLAYGDTQYF. This chain links TRBV5-5 with TRBJ2-3, with 8 nucleotides matching TRBD2. V was clipped by 4 bases and J by 5 bases; unmatched bases: 9. The CDR3 runs to 15 residues. Germline V gives CDR1 SGHKS, CDR2 YYEKEE (reference sequence).

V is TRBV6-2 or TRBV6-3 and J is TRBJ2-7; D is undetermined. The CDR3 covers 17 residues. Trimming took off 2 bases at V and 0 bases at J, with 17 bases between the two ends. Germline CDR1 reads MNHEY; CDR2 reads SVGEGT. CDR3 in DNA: TGTGCCAGCAGTTACCCGAGTCGACTTACGAGCTCCTACGAGCAGTACTTC. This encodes CASSYPSRLTSSYEQYF.

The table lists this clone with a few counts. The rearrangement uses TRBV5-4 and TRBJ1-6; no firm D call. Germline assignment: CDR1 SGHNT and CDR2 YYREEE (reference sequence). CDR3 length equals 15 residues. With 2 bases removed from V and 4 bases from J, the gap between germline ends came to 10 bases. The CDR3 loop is CASSFGGDYNSPLHF. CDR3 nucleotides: TGTGCCAGCAGCTTCGGCGGAGATTATAATTCACCCCTCCACTTT.